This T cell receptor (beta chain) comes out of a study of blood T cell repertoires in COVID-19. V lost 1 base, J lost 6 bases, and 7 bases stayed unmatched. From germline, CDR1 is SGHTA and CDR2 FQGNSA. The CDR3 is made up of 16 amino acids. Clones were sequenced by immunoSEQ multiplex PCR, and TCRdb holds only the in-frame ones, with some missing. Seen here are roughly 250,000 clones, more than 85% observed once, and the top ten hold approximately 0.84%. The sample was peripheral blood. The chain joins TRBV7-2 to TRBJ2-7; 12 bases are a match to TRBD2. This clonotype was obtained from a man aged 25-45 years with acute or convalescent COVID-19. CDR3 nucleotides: TGTGCCAGCAGCTTAGTCCTAGCGGGGGGGCCAGTCGAGCAGTACTTC. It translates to CASSLVLAGGPVEQYF.